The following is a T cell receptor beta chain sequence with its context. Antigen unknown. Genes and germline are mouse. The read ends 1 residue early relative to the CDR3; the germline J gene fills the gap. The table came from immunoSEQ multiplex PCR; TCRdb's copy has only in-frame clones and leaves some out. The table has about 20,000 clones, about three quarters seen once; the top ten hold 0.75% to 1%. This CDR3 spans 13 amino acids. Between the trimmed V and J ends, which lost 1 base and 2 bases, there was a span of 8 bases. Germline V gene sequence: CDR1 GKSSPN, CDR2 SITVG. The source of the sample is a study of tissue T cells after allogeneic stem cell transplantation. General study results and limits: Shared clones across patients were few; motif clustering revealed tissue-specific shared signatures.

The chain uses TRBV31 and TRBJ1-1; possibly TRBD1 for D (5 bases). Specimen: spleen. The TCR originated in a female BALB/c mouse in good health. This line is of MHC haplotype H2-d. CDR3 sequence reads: CAWSQGHNTEVFF. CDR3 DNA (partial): TGTGCCTGGAGTCAAGGACATAACACAGAAGTCTTC.